This passage covers 30 T cell receptor beta chains from one sample sequenced in a study of identical twins. TCRdb processed the 5' RACE reads anew with MiXCR; each CDR3 protein has one entry. The table records about 530,000 distinct CDR3 sequences, nearly 15% of them present only once. This same sample was also taken into another study, of yellow fever vaccine responses in identical twins.

The sequenced sample consisted of CD4+ T cells sorted from blood. The receptors here all came from a woman aged 18-29 years in good health.

There are a few counts of this clonotype. CDR3 sequence: CSARQENTGELFF. The CDR3 nucleotides are TGCAGTGCTAGACAGGAAAACACCGGGGAGCTGTTTTTT. The chain joins TRBV20-1 to TRBJ2-2, with D unresolved. V lost 2 bases to trimming and J lost 2 bases, with 6 bases between them. Germline-derived CDR1 and CDR2 are DFQATT and SNEGSKA (reference sequence). The CDR3 has 13 residues.

CDR3 sequence reads: CASSLRFMGRANTGELFF. CDR3 DNA: TGTGCCAGCAGCTTAAGGTTTATGGGTAGGGCGAACACCGGGGAGCTGTTTTTT. J is TRBJ2-2 and V is TRBV11-2; D is ambiguous. The CDR3 totals 18 residues. Germline CDR1 reads SGHAT; CDR2 reads FQNNGV. The V gene lost 2 bases and the J gene lost 0 bases, with 16 bases spanning the gap. Drawing the rest from reference TRBV11-2 and TRBJ2-2, the complete variable domain is EAGVAQSPRYKIIEKRQSVAFWCNPISGHATLYWYQQILGQGPKLLIQFQNNGVVDDSQLPKDRFSAERLKGVDSTLKIQPAKLEDSAVYLCASSLRFMGRANTGELFFGEGSRLTVL.

The chain recombines TRBV2 with TRBJ2-3, with 10 bases identical to TRBD1. This CDR3 comprises 16 residues. Germline CDR1 SNHLY, CDR2 FYNNEI. Unmatched junction bases numbered 7, after V lost 6 bases and J lost 1 base. The CDR3 DNA reads TGTGCCAGCAGACAACGACAGGGGGCGCGCACAGATACGCAGTATTTT. Translation gives CASRQRQGARTDTQYF.

There are many counts of this clonotype. CDR3 sequence: CASSPPRTRLATDTQYF. CDR3 sequence (DNA): TGTGCCAGCAGTCCACCGCGGACAAGACTAGCAACAGATACGCAGTATTTT. This sequence joins TRBV28 and TRBJ2-3; 7 bases align to TRBD2. This CDR3 contains 17 residues. V was clipped by 5 bases and J by 3 bases; unmatched bases: 14. Germline V gene sequence: CDR1 MDHEN, CDR2 SYDVKM.

This clonotype was detected a few times. The chain joins TRBV28 to TRBJ1-1; 8 bases are shared with TRBD1. Germline-derived CDR1 and CDR2 are MDHEN and SYDVKM. J gave up 1 base and V 6 bases, and 13 bases lay outside the gene matches. The CDR3 length is 17 residues. The CDR3 loop reads CASSRTWAGTGNTEAFF. Here the CDR3 DNA reads TGTGCCAGCAGCCGTACCTGGGCCGGGACAGGGAACACTGAAGCTTTCTTT.

The chain couples TRBV20-1 to TRBJ1-1; possible D gene TRBD1, 6 bases. CDR3 length: 15 residues. Germline-derived CDR1 and CDR2 are DFQATT and SNEGSKA (reference sequence). Trimming cost V 2 bases and J 1 base, with 14 bases left between them. CDR3 sequence: CSARKAGASNTEAFF. The CDR3 coding sequence is TGCAGTGCTAGAAAGGCAGGGGCGTCGAACACTGAAGCTTTCTTT.

CDR3: CASRRTSGGASPSPHTQYF. The CDR3 DNA reads as TGTGCCAGCAGAAGGACTAGCGGGGGGGCCAGCCCCTCTCCGCATACGCAGTATTTT. The chain employs TRBV12-3 or TRBV12-4 and TRBJ2-3; TRBD2 aligns across 15 bases. V shed 6 bases, J shed 7 bases, and the junction held 17 bases outside the gene matches. The CDR3 has 19 amino acids.

This clonotype was seen at least ten times. This rearrangement joins TRBV2 to TRBJ2-3, with D maybe TRBD2 (6 bases). Germline assignment: CDR1 SNHLY and CDR2 FYNNEI. V was pared by 5 bases and J by 2 bases, with 17 bases between. The CDR3 consists of 16 residues. The CDR3 sequence is CASSLMSGGLTDTQYF. As DNA, the CDR3 is TGTGCCAGCAGTCTAATGTCCGGGGGTCTCACAGATACGCAGTATTTT. The complete variable domain, with remaining parts taken from reference TRBV2 and TRBJ2-3, reads EPEVTQTPSHQVTQMGQEVILRCVPISNHLYFYWYRQILGQKVEFLVSFYNNEISEKSEIFDDQFSVERPDGSNFTLKIRSTKLEDSAMYFCASSLMSGGLTDTQYFGPGTRLTVL.

This clonotype was counted between two and nine times. The V and J genes are TRBV12-3 or TRBV12-4 and TRBJ2-6; the D call may be TRBD1 or TRBD2 (5 bases each). Trimming took off 3 bases at V and 1 base at J, with 19 bases between the two ends. This CDR3 has 19 amino acids. The CDR3 protein is CASSFGVGTLRSGANVLTF. The CDR3 DNA reads TGTGCCAGCAGTTTTGGGGTAGGGACCCTCAGGTCTGGGGCCAACGTCCTGACTTTC.

The rearrangement uses TRBV20-1 and TRBJ1-2, with D tentatively TRBD1 (6 bases). The CDR3 contains 13 residues. V was trimmed by 0 bases and J by 4 bases, leaving 9 bases between them. Germline CDR1 and CDR2: DFQATT and SNEGSKA (reference sequence). CDR3 sequence reads: CSAREQGPYGYTF. As DNA, the CDR3 is TGCAGTGCTAGAGAACAGGGTCCCTATGGCTACACCTTC.

The chain recombines TRBV5-1 with TRBJ1-6; unclear D gene. The V and J ends lost 0 bases and 6 bases respectively, with 7 bases between them. CDR3 length equals 14 residues. In germline, CDR1 is SGHRS, CDR2 YFSETQ. The CDR3 DNA reads as TGCGCCAGCAGCTTGGGAGAAACTAATTCACCCCTCCACTTT. As protein: CASSLGETNSPLHF. Supplemented by reference TRBV5-1 and TRBJ1-6, the full variable domain reads KAGVTQTPRYLIKTRGQQVTLSCSPISGHRSVSWYQQTPGQGLQFLFEYFSETQRNKGNFPGRFSGRQFSNSRSEMNVSTLELGDSALYLCASSLGETNSPLHFGNGTRLTVT.

This clonotype was detected a few times. The chain links TRBV7-2 to TRBJ2-1, with TRBD2 as a possible D gene (7 bases). Between the trimmed V and J ends, which lost 7 bases and 5 bases, there was a span of 21 bases. Germline CDR1 is SGHTA and CDR2 is FQGNSA. The CDR3 loop spans 16 amino acids. CDR3 loop: CASIVGGGGRNNEQFF. As DNA, the CDR3 is TGTGCCAGCATCGTTGGAGGGGGGGGGCGGAACAATGAGCAGTTCTTC.

The chain joins TRBV6-5 to TRBJ2-7; no clear D gene. The length of the CDR3 is 11 residues. Germline CDR1 reads MNHEY; CDR2 reads SVGAGI. The DNA of the CDR3 is TGTGACTCGAATACTACCTACGAGCAGTACGTC. Its translation is CDSNTTYEQYV.

Concerning this clonotype itself: A read error may account for a junction end that differs from germline. The V and J genes are TRBV20-1 and TRBJ2-3; 9 positions agree with TRBD1. CDR3 size: 20 residues. Germline CDR1 and CDR2: DFQATT and SNEGSKA (reference sequence). CDR3 residues: CCARPAPGQGEGAPTDTQYF. Here the CDR3 DNA reads TGCTGTGCTAGGCCAGCCCCGGGACAGGGAGAAGGGGCACCCACAGATACGCAGTATTTT.

The chain is built from TRBV7-6 and TRBJ2-5, with 8 nucleotides matching TRBD1. CDR3 size: 16 residues. The germline V gene encodes CDR1 SGHVS and CDR2 FNYEAQ. J lost 2 bases, V lost 1 base, and 6 bases had no gene match. The CDR3: CASSLGPQGAQETQYF. CDR3 nucleotides: TGTGCCAGCAGCTTAGGCCCCCAGGGGGCTCAAGAGACCCAGTACTTC.

The sample holds a few counts of this clonotype. The V call is TRBV6-2 or TRBV6-3, the J call TRBJ1-5; 9 bases match TRBD1. CDR3 length: 15 residues. CDR1 MNHEY and CDR2 SVGEGT come from the germline V gene. After removal of 5 bases from V and 3 bases from J, the junction contained 5 bases not matched to a gene. The CDR3 region has the DNA TGTGCCAGCAGTGACCGGGACAGGGTCAATCAGCCCCAGCATTTT. Translating gives CASSDRDRVNQPQHF.

This clonotype was recorded a few times. The gene calls are TRBV12-3 or TRBV12-4 and TRBJ2-7; 9 nucleotides align to TRBD2. The CDR3 loop spans 15 amino acids. J gave up 2 bases and V 3 bases, and 5 bases lay outside the gene matches. Here the CDR3 reads CASSFKAGGAYEQYF. CDR3 nucleotide sequence: TGTGCCAGCAGTTTTAAAGCGGGAGGAGCCTACGAGCAGTACTTC.

This clonotype was counted a few times. V is TRBV4-1 and J is TRBJ2-1; TRBD2 aligns across 10 bases. J was trimmed by 0 bases and V by 4 bases; bases with no gene match: 9. Germline V lookup: CDR1 MGHRA, CDR2 YSYEKL. The CDR3 spans 18 residues. CDR3 bases: TGCGCCAGCAGCCCCCGACAACTAGCGGGGATCTCCTACAATGAGCAGTTCTTC. Its protein is CASSPRQLAGISYNEQFF.

About this clonotype: Germline and junction disagree at one end, which may indicate a read error. The chain couples TRBV3-1 to TRBJ2-4; no clear D. Germline CDR1 LGHDT, CDR2 YNNKEL (reference sequence). This CDR3 has 10 residues. CDR3 DNA sequence: TGTGCCAGCAGCCAAGGGAGCGAGGACTTC. This codes for CASSQGSEDF.

The chain recombines TRBV11-2 with TRBJ2-2; 11 bases match TRBD1. Germline CDR1 is SGHAT and CDR2 is FQNNGV. The CDR3 totals 16 residues. The junction had 5 bases not matched to a gene; V was cut back by 3 bases and J by 5 bases. As DNA, the CDR3 is TGTGCCAGCAGCTTGGGGACAGGGGGTGTTACCGGGGAGCTGTTTTTT. It specifies CASSLGTGGVTGELFF.

The table lists this clonotype with a few counts. The chain employs TRBV12-3 or TRBV12-4 and TRBJ2-2; D call uncertain. The CDR3 totals 12 residues. Between the trimmed V and J ends, which lost 6 bases and 3 bases, there was a span of 5 bases. DNA for the CDR3: TGTGCCAGCAGGGTCCACACCGGGGAGCTGTTTTTT. The encoded protein is CASRVHTGELFF.

The chain links TRBV24-1 to TRBJ2-3; 10 bases line up with TRBD1. This CDR3 region has 16 residues. Germline CDR1 and CDR2: KGHDR and SFDVKD. With V trimmed by 4 bases and J by 4 bases, 7 bases remained unmatched. DNA for the CDR3: TGTGCCACCAGTGACCCGGGACAGGGGACCGCAGATACGCAGTATTTT. Protein product: CATSDPGQGTADTQYF.

This clonotype has a handful of counts. This chain connects TRBV2 to TRBJ2-7; D is unresolved. There are 11 residues in the CDR3. Trimming took off 4 bases at V and 6 bases at J, with 7 bases between the two ends. CDR1 and CDR2 (germline): SNHLY, FYNNEI. The CDR3 DNA is TGTGCCAGCAGTGTAACAACCGAGCAGTACTTC. Protein product: CASSVTTEQYF.

The V and J genes are TRBV14 and TRBJ2-1, with 9 nucleotides matching TRBD2. V lost 0 bases, J lost 3 bases, and 24 bases stayed unmatched. The CDR3 spans 23 residues. The germline CDR1 and CDR2 sequences are SGHDN and FVKESK. For the CDR3, the DNA is TGTGCCAGCAGCCAAGATTCGTTGATTCTGTCAGCGGGGGGAGCACACGACTACAATGAGCAGTTCTTC. Encoded protein: CASSQDSLILSAGGAHDYNEQFF.

This clonotype was observed a handful of times. The gene calls are TRBV7-9 and TRBJ2-3; either TRBD1 or TRBD2 may fit D (5 bases each). The CDR3 loop spans 16 amino acids. V was pared by 4 bases and J by 2 bases, with 16 bases between. Germline V gene lookup returns CDR1 SEHNR and CDR2 FQNEAQ (reference sequence). CDR3 protein: CASSSTGTRPTDTQYF. CDR3 coding DNA: TGTGCCAGCAGCTCGACCGGGACCCGACCCACAGATACGCAGTATTTT.

This clonotype was detected only a few times. This chain joins TRBV9 and TRBJ2-1; 16 bases fit TRBD2. The CDR3 length is 17 residues. V was pared by 4 bases and J by 8 bases, with 9 bases of the junction left unmatched. Germline-derived CDR1 and CDR2 are SGDLS and YYNGEE. The CDR3 DNA is TGTGCCAGCAGCCTCTCCCCCGGGACTAGCGGGAGGGATGAGCAGTTCTTC. Translating it yields CASSLSPGTSGRDEQFF.

The chain links TRBV20-1 to TRBJ2-1; the D is unclear. The CDR3 covers 14 residues. The V gene lost 3 bases and the J gene lost 6 bases, with 15 bases spanning the gap. Germline CDR1 and CDR2: DFQATT and SNEGSKA (reference sequence). The CDR3 DNA follows: TGCAGTGCTAGGGAGCCCTACCGGATCAATGAGCAGTTCTTC. Protein: CSAREPYRINEQFF.

The chain joins TRBV10-3 to TRBJ2-1; 10 nucleotides align to TRBD2. The CDR3 spans 14 residues. CDR1 and CDR2 from the germline V gene are ENHRY and SYGVKD. Unmatched junction bases numbered 0, after V lost 2 bases and J lost 5 bases. The CDR3 region is CAISELAGDNEQFF. CDR3 DNA sequence: TGTGCCATCAGTGAGCTAGCGGGGGACAATGAGCAGTTCTTC.

Only a few counts were recorded for this clonotype. CDR3 in DNA: TGTGCCAGCAGTTTGAGGGGGCTCAGCGCTGAAGCTTTCTTT. This encodes CASSLRGLSAEAFF. The gene calls are TRBV12-3 or TRBV12-4 and TRBJ1-1; 7 positions agree with TRBD1. CDR3 length: 14 residues. After removal of 3 bases from V and 6 bases from J, the junction contained 7 bases not matched to a gene.

This clonotype was counted many times. V is TRBV5-1 and J is TRBJ2-1; D uncertain. Germline V gives CDR1 SGHRS, CDR2 YFSETQ. CDR3 length: 13 residues. Trimming took off 0 bases at V and 5 bases at J, with 6 bases between the two ends. CDR3 protein: CASSLGPNNEQFF. Written as DNA, the CDR3 is TGCGCCAGCAGCTTGGGACCCAACAATGAGCAGTTCTTC.